The text below deals with one TCR beta chain. The sample comes from a study of T cell changes during pregnancy in multiple sclerosis. V lost 0 bases and J lost 4, with 12 bases in between. This CDR3 comprises 15 residues. Germline V gene sequence: CDR1 MNHNY, CDR2 SVGAGI (reference sequence). Only in-frame clones appear in the TCRdb table, and some are missing; sequencing was by immunoSEQ multiplex PCR. Among around 100,000 clones listed, 90% to 95% were seen once. The gene calls are TRBV6-6 and TRBJ1-2; tentatively, D is TRBD1 (6 bases). The input for sequencing was peripheral blood, taken after pregnancy. The source is a female donor with multiple sclerosis, enrolled in a pregnancy study. The CDR3 nucleotides are TGTGCCAGCAGTTACTCCGAACAGGGTGGCTATGGCTACACCTTC. This codes for CASSYSEQGGYGYTF.